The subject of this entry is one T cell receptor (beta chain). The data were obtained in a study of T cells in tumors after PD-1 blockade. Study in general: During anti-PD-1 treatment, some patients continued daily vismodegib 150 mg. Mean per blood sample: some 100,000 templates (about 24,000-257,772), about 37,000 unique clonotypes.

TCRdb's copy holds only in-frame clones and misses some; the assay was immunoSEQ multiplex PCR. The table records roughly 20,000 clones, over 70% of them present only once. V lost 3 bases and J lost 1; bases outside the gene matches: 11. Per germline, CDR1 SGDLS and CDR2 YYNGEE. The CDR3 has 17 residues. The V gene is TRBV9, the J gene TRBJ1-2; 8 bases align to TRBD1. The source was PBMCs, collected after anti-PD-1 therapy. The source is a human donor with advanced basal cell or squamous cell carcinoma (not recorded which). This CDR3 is CASSAPWGRGLNYGYTF. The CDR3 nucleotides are TGTGCCAGCAGCGCCCCCTGGGGCAGGGGGCTTAACTATGGCTACACCTTC.